The sequence of this T cell receptor beta chain was determined in a study of radiation and T cells in renal cell carcinoma. The study's findings and limits: From baseline, blood top tumor clonotypes peaked at 2 weeks post-radiation. Pretreatment tumor biopsies were lacking, so baseline clonotypes are unknown.

J lost 4 bases, V lost 4 bases, and 2 bases had no gene match. CDR1 LGHNA and CDR2 YSLEER come from the germline V gene. CDR3 size: 14 residues. Time point meaning: blood 4 weeks post-SBRT, at nephrectomy. This sample's treatment: 15 Gy SBRT to primary tumor, nephrectomy 4 weeks later. Blood was sampled at baseline, 2 weeks and 4 weeks after SBRT. As for this clone: The antigen remains undetermined.

Profiling relied on immunoSEQ multiplex PCR, and the TCRdb table lists in-frame clones only, not all of them. This table holds some 150,000 clones, 75% to 90% found once. The source of this sequence is a woman between 50 and 59 years old with renal cell carcinoma. The sample in question was blood, obtained from a patient whose treatment included radiotherapy and nephrectomy. V is TRBV4-3 and J is TRBJ1-5; 9 bases are a match to TRBD1. For the CDR3, the DNA is TGCGCCAGCAGCCCTGGGACAGGGAATCAGCCCCAGCATTTT. As protein: CASSPGTGNQPQHF.